This is a list of T cell receptor beta chains from one sample in a study of beta chain features in type 1 diabetes. TCRdb keeps only in-frame clones here, not all; method: immunoSEQ multiplex PCR. This table holds roughly 730,000 clones, roughly an eighth found once. The sequenced sample was naive CD4+ T cells from blood. All receptors come from a man aged 18-30 years with type 1 diabetes. Both conserved end residues are part of each CDR3. The D gene is left open where the match is weak. A row's size may be missing; if present it is once, few, many or a size class.

J: TRBJ1-2; D: -; V: TRBV29-1; size: -; DNA: TGCAGCGTTGGGGTTCAGGACTATGGCTACACCTTC; CDR3: CSVGVQDYGYTF
J: TRBJ1-2; D: TRBD1; V: TRBV9; size: few; DNA: TGTGCCAGCAGCCCTAGGACAGGTCTTAACTATGGCTACACCTTC; CDR3: CASSPRTGLNYGYTF
J: TRBJ1-5; D: TRBD1; V: TRBV19; size: -; DNA: TGTGCCAGTAGTACCTACAGGGGCGACAATCAGCCCCAGCATTTT; CDR3: CASSTYRGDNQPQHF
J: TRBJ1-3; D: -; V: TRBV6-5; size: few; DNA: TGTGCCAGCAGCCCCACGACAGGACCTGGAAACACCATATATTTT; CDR3: CASSPTTGPGNTIYF
J: TRBJ1-3; D: TRBD1; V: TRBV7-2; size: -; DNA: TGTGCCAGCAGCGATTGGACAGGGGGTAGTGGGGACACCATATATTTT; CDR3: CASSDWTGGSGDTIYF
J: TRBJ1-5; D: TRBD1; V: TRBV7-9; size: -; DNA: TGTGCCAGCAGCCGACAGGGGGAGGGTCAGCCCCAGCATTTT; CDR3: CASSRQGEGQPQHF
J: TRBJ1-2; D: TRBD1; V: TRBV10-3; size: -; DNA: TGTGCCATCAGTCCGGGACAGAACTATGGCTACACCTTC; CDR3: CAISPGQNYGYTF
J: TRBJ1-5; D: -; V: TRBV10-3; size: -; DNA: TGTGCCATCAGTGAAATTTTGCACGATCAGCCCCAGCATTTT; CDR3: CAISEILHDQPQHF
J: TRBJ1-2; D: TRBD1; V: TRBV9; size: -; DNA: TGTGCCAGCAGCGTCCGCGGGACAGGGTTCGACTATGGCTACACCTTC; CDR3: CASSVRGTGFDYGYTF
J: TRBJ2-1; D: -; V: TRBV6-1; size: few; DNA: TGTGCCAGCAGTGAAGCGGGGGCGGGATTGAGGCACAATGAGCAGTTCTTC; CDR3: CASSEAGAGLRHNEQFF
J: TRBJ1-4; D: -; V: TRBV9; size: -; DNA: TGTGCCAGCAGCCCACCTTTAACGCCTGAAAAACTGTTTTTT; CDR3: CASSPPLTPEKLFF
J: TRBJ1-6; D: -; V: TRBV5-1; size: -; DNA: TGCGCCAGCAGCTTGGGGGACCTCCTGGGGCCCCTCCACTTT; CDR3: CASSLGDLLGPLHF
J: TRBJ2-1; D: TRBD2; V: TRBV6-5; size: -; DNA: TGTGCCAGCAGTTCCCTGGGAGGGTCCTACAATGAGCAGTTCTTC; CDR3: CASSSLGGSYNEQFF
J: TRBJ2-7; D: -; V: TRBV10-3; size: -; DNA: TGTGCCATCAGTGGCGGGGAATTAGGAGAGCAGTACTTC; CDR3: CAISGGELGEQYF
J: TRBJ1-1; D: -; V: TRBV11-1; size: -; DNA: TGTGCCAGCACCCTTGACAGTGCGAACACTGAAGCTTTCTTT; CDR3: CASTLDSANTEAFF
J: TRBJ2-7; D: -; V: TRBV27; size: few; DNA: TGTGCCAGCAGTACAGACAGCTCCTACGAGCAGTACTTC; CDR3: CASSTDSSYEQYF
J: TRBJ1-1; D: -; V: TRBV18; size: few; DNA: TGTGCCAGCTCACCACGCTCAGGGACTGAAGCTTTCTTT; CDR3: CASSPRSGTEAFF
J: TRBJ2-3; D: TRBD1; V: TRBV7-9; size: few; DNA: TGTGCCAGCGACAGGGTCAGCACAGATACGCAGTATTTT; CDR3: CASDRVSTDTQYF
J: TRBJ2-3; D: TRBD1; V: TRBV9; size: few; DNA: TGTGCCAGCAGCGTAGGGGACAGGGCGGAAGATACGCAGTATTTT; CDR3: CASSVGDRAEDTQYF
J: TRBJ1-5; D: TRBD1; V: TRBV7-9; size: few; DNA: TGTGCCAGCAGCTTTAGCGCCGGGACAGGGTTCCAGCCCCAGCATTTT; CDR3: CASSFSAGTGFQPQHF
J: TRBJ2-7; D: -; V: TRBV30; size: few; DNA: TGTGCCTGGAGTGTACGAGGCGGGGCCGAGGGGCAGTACTTC; CDR3: CAWSVRGGAEGQYF
J: TRBJ1-6; D: -; V: TRBV18; size: -; DNA: TGTGCCAGCTCACCAGGGTTCGCCTATAATTCACCCCTCCACTTT; CDR3: CASSPGFAYNSPLHF
J: TRBJ2-3; D: TRBD1; V: TRBV6-5; size: -; DNA: TGTGCCAGCAGCCTACAGGGGATGGGAGCAGATACGCAGTATTTT; CDR3: CASSLQGMGADTQYF
J: TRBJ2-1; D: -; V: TRBV10-3; size: -; DNA: TGTGCCAGCAGTAAGGGGACTGCAAGGAAGCAGTTCTTC; CDR3: CASSKGTARKQFF
J: TRBJ1-1; D: -; V: TRBV4-1; size: few; DNA: TGCGCCAGCACCCTAGAGGGGCCAAGGGCTGAAGCTTTCTTT; CDR3: CASTLEGPRAEAFF
J: TRBJ2-5; D: -; V: TRBV5-1; size: few; DNA: TGCGCCAGCAGCTTGGGTAACGTCGAAGAGACCCAGTACTTC; CDR3: CASSLGNVEETQYF
J: TRBJ1-2; D: -; V: TRBV20-1; size: few; DNA: TGCACTCTTCGAGGTTATGGCTACACCTTC; CDR3: CTLRGYGYTF
J: TRBJ2-3; D: TRBD2; V: TRBV4-1; size: -; DNA: TGCGCCAGCAGCCAAGCGGGACTAGCGGTTGCAGATACGCAGTATTTT; CDR3: CASSQAGLAVADTQYF
J: TRBJ1-1; D: -; V: TRBV11-2; size: -; DNA: TGTGCCAGCAGCTCCCCCTTGGGAGGCACTGAAGCTTTCTTT; CDR3: CASSSPLGGTEAFF
J: TRBJ1-1; D: -; V: TRBV28; size: -; DNA: TGTGCCAGCATCGACGGGGACGACCACAAAGCTTTCTTT; CDR3: CASIDGDDHKAFF
J: TRBJ2-7; D: -; V: TRBV7-9; size: -; DNA: TGTGCCAGCAGCTTAGGAAGGCAGTCCGACGAGCAGTACTTC; CDR3: CASSLGRQSDEQYF
J: TRBJ2-1; D: -; V: TRBV5-1; size: -; DNA: TGCGCCAGCAGCTTGGTTCTGGGGGACAATGAGCAGTTCTTC; CDR3: CASSLVLGDNEQFF
J: TRBJ1-2; D: -; V: TRBV6-1; size: -; DNA: TGTGCCAGCAGTTCAGGGGCCGGGAACTATGGCTACACCTTC; CDR3: CASSSGAGNYGYTF
J: TRBJ2-1; D: -; V: TRBV7-2; size: many; DNA: TGTGCCAGCAGCTTAGCGGGACGGGGCGGCGATGAGCAGTTCTTC; CDR3: CASSLAGRGGDEQFF
J: TRBJ2-1; D: -; V: TRBV15; size: -; DNA: TGTGCCACCAGCAACCCCCAAGGGGGATTTTACAATGAGCAGTTCTTC; CDR3: CATSNPQGGFYNEQFF
J: TRBJ1-5; D: -; V: TRBV7-7; size: -; DNA: TGTGCCAGCAGCCCCGGGGTAGATCAGCCCCAGCATTTT; CDR3: CASSPGVDQPQHF
J: TRBJ1-2; D: TRBD1; V: TRBV28; size: few; DNA: TGTGCCAGCAGTTTCATCAGGGGGAATGATGGCTATGGCTACACCTTC; CDR3: CASSFIRGNDGYGYTF
J: TRBJ2-7; D: -; V: TRBV25-1; size: -; DNA: TGTGCCAGCAGTGTCGCGGGGATAGACGGGACAGCTCTAGAGCAGTACTTC; CDR3: CASSVAGIDGTALEQYF
J: TRBJ1-6; D: -; V: TRBV6-5; size: -; DNA: TGTGCCAGCAGTCGCCGGGACCCCCTTGTCCCCCTCCACTTT; CDR3: CASSRRDPLVPLHF
J: TRBJ2-2; D: -; V: TRBV6-5; size: -; DNA: TGTGCCACGAGACTTGTCCCCGGGGAGCTGTTTTTT; CDR3: CATRLVPGELFF
J: TRBJ1-2; D: TRBD1; V: TRBV5-1; size: -; DNA: TGCGCCAGCAGCTCGACAGGGGCCGCATCCAACTATGGCTACACCTTC; CDR3: CASSSTGAASNYGYTF
J: TRBJ1-5; D: -; V: TRBV19; size: -; DNA: TGTGCCAGTAGTATCCGTAACAATCAGCCCCAGCATTTT; CDR3: CASSIRNNQPQHF
J: TRBJ1-4; D: TRBD1; V: TRBV2; size: few; DNA: TGTGCCAGCAGTAAGACAGGGCCAGGGGAACTGTTTTTT; CDR3: CASSKTGPGELFF
J: TRBJ1-5; D: -; V: TRBV19; size: -; DNA: TGTGCCAGTAGTCCGGGGCCGGGGGGCAATCAGCCCCAGCATTTT; CDR3: CASSPGPGGNQPQHF
J: TRBJ2-1; D: TRBD2; V: TRBV9; size: few; DNA: TGTGCCAGCAGCGTTGCGGGGGGCCACTACAATGAGCAGTTCTTC; CDR3: CASSVAGGHYNEQFF
J: TRBJ2-5; D: -; V: TRBV6-5; size: -; DNA: TGTGCCAGCAGTTACTCGGGCGGGGGCAGCCGGAAGACCCAGTACTTC; CDR3: CASSYSGGGSRKTQYF
J: TRBJ2-3; D: TRBD1; V: TRBV5-1; size: -; DNA: TGCGCCAGCAGCTTTGACAGGGTGGGCACAGATACGCAGTATTTT; CDR3: CASSFDRVGTDTQYF
J: TRBJ2-5; D: TRBD2; V: TRBV6-1; size: few; DNA: TGTGCCAGCAGTGTGGGGTATGGGGGGGAGCAAGAGACCCAGTACTTC; CDR3: CASSVGYGGEQETQYF
J: TRBJ2-1; D: TRBD1; V: TRBV7-9; size: -; DNA: TGTGCCAGCAGCCCTCCGGGACAGGGGTCGGACAATGAGCAGTTCTTC; CDR3: CASSPPGQGSDNEQFF
J: TRBJ1-1; D: TRBD1; V: TRBV4-1; size: few; DNA: TGCGCCAGCAGCCAAGGGCGGACAGGGGGCCAGACTGAAGCTTTCTTT; CDR3: CASSQGRTGGQTEAFF
J: TRBJ2-3; D: -; V: TRBV9; size: -; DNA: TGTGCCAGCAGCGTAGCGACCCTTTCCCGAGGCAGGGGAGATACGCAGTATTTT; CDR3: CASSVATLSRGRGDTQYF
J: TRBJ2-7; D: TRBD1; V: TRBV28; size: -; DNA: TGTGCCAGCTCAGGCGGACAGGGGGCGCCGGGGGTCGACGAGCAGTACTTC; CDR3: CASSGGQGAPGVDEQYF
J: TRBJ1-2; D: -; V: TRBV2; size: few; DNA: TGTGCCAGCAGTGAGCAGGTTATGCCCGCCCGGACCTTC; CDR3: CASSEQVMPARTF
J: TRBJ1-4; D: -; V: TRBV29-1; size: few; DNA: TGCAGCGTTGGGGGGTTTAATGAAAAACTGTTTTTT; CDR3: CSVGGFNEKLFF
J: TRBJ1-1; D: -; V: TRBV7-9; size: few; DNA: TGTGCCAGCAGCTCTCTGACGGTGAACACTGAAGCTTTCTTT; CDR3: CASSSLTVNTEAFF
J: TRBJ2-3; D: -; V: TRBV7-2; size: -; DNA: TGTGCCAGCAGCTCCGACATATTCACAGATACGCAGTATTTT; CDR3: CASSSDIFTDTQYF
J: TRBJ1-2; D: -; V: TRBV11-3; size: -; DNA: TGTGCCAGCAGCTTAGAAGCAACCTACACCTTC; CDR3: CASSLEATYTF
J: TRBJ1-1; D: -; V: TRBV27; size: few; DNA: TGTGCCAGCAGTTCTTACGGTCCCACTGAAGCTTTCTTT; CDR3: CASSSYGPTEAFF
J: TRBJ2-3; D: -; V: TRBV6-6; size: -; DNA: TGTGCCACTGCCGGATGGCGGGAACTCAGCACAGATACGCAGTATTTT; CDR3: CATAGWRELSTDTQYF
J: TRBJ2-3; D: TRBD2; V: TRBV10-3; size: few; DNA: TGTGCCATGGCGGGGGGGCTTGGAGATACGCAGTATTTT; CDR3: CAMAGGLGDTQYF